A selection of T cell receptor beta chains follows, all from one sample in a study of response to subunit inactivated influenza vaccine. TCRdb reprocessed the RT-PCR reads via MiXCR and lists one record per CDR3 protein. The profile shows around 600,000 distinct CDR3 sequences, approximately 10% of them singletons. These records were also assigned to another study, of T cells expressing NK-cell markers.

Sequencing was performed on PBMCs from blood, taken on the day of vaccination. Receptors were obtained from a man in his fifties who received an inactivated influenza vaccine. Both conserved end residues are part of each CDR3. Fields, in order: D gene, V gene, clone size, J gene, CDR3 DNA, CDR3 protein. D genes are given only for firm matches. Clone size is given for some rows only: seen once, a few or many times, or a class if the clone is expanded.

>-|TRBV15|few|TRBJ1-5
TGTGCCACCAGCATGCGATACAATCAGCCCCAGCATTTT
CATSMRYNQPQHF
>-|TRBV4-2|few|TRBJ2-2
TGTGCCAGCAGCCAGATTGAACCCGGGGAGCTGTTTTTT
CASSQIEPGELFF
>-|TRBV15|few|TRBJ2-1
TGTGCCACCAGCAGCGGGGGTGAGCAGTTCTTC
CATSSGGEQFF
>-|TRBV5-1|-|TRBJ1-2
TGCGCCAGCAGACCCGGGGCTTCGGGCTATGGCTACACCTTC
CASRPGASGYGYTF
>-|TRBV20-1|few|TRBJ2-7
TGCAGTGCTAGCGGAGCAGCCTACGAGCAGTACTTC
CSASGAAYEQYF
>-|TRBV29-1|few|TRBJ2-1
TGCAGCGTTGAAGGGAAGCGTGGGTCCTACAATGAGCAGTTCTTC
CSVEGKRGSYNEQFF
>TRBD2|TRBV7-2|-|TRBJ2-3
TGTGCCAGCAGCAAAAGGACTAGCGGGATTTACACAGATACGCAGTATTTT
CASSKRTSGIYTDTQYF
>-|TRBV7-2|-|TRBJ2-1
TGTGCCAGCAGCACAAGAGGGGTTTTCTACAATGAGCAGTTCTTC
CASSTRGVFYNEQFF
>-|TRBV20-1|-|TRBJ2-3
TGCAGTGCCAAGGTTTTCACAGATACGCAGTATTTT
CSAKVFTDTQYF
>TRBD2|TRBV6-2/TRBV6-3|-|TRBJ2-3
TGTGCCAGCAGTTATCCACTAGCGGGGGGGCTAGCGACAGATACGCAGTATTTT
CASSYPLAGGLATDTQYF
>-|TRBV5-1|many|TRBJ2-1
TGCGCCAGCAGTCGGGAGCTTGCCAATGAGCAGTTCTTC
CASSRELANEQFF
>TRBD2|TRBV20-1|-|TRBJ2-5
TGCAGTGCTACTGAACTCGGGACTAGCGGAACACAAGAGACCCAGTACTTC
CSATELGTSGTQETQYF
>-|TRBV3-1|-|TRBJ2-5
TGTGCCAGCAGCCAAGCGGACTTCCAAGAGACCCAGTACTTC
CASSQADFQETQYF
>TRBD2|TRBV7-2|few|TRBJ2-5
TGTGCCAGCAGGGGCGGCGGGGGGAGGCAAGAGACCCAGTACTTC
CASRGGGGRQETQYF
>-|TRBV7-2|-|TRBJ1-2
TGTGCCAGCAGCTTCCGGGGGCATGGCTACACCTTC
CASSFRGHGYTF
>TRBD2|TRBV7-9|few|TRBJ2-7
TGTGCCAGCAGCTTATTGAGCGGGGGAGAGCAGTACTTC
CASSLLSGGEQYF
>TRBD1|TRBV9|-|TRBJ1-2
TGTGCCAGCAGCGTAGCAGGGGGGCACGAGGGCTACACCTTC
CASSVAGGHEGYTF
>-|TRBV7-9|many|TRBJ1-2
TGTGCCAGCAGCTTAGGTGAAATTAACTATGGCTACACCTTC
CASSLGEINYGYTF
>-|TRBV28|-|TRBJ2-6
TGTGCCAGCAGTCCCCATTCTGGGGCCAACGTCCTGACTTTC
CASSPHSGANVLTF
>-|TRBV4-1|few|TRBJ2-3
TGCGCCAGCAGACCCGACAGAGCCCAGGCAGATACGCAGTATTTT
CASRPDRAQADTQYF
>-|TRBV6-1|-|TRBJ2-1
TGTGCCAGCAGCCCGCGGCCGAACAATGAGCAGTTCTTC
CASSPRPNNEQFF
>-|TRBV20-1|-|TRBJ2-1
TGCAGGGCCGGCGGCTCTCATGAGCAGTTCTTC
CRAGGSHEQFF
>-|TRBV5-1|few|TRBJ2-5
TGCGCCAGCAGCTTGTCCCCAGGGAGGCAGGAGACCCAGTACTTC
CASSLSPGRQETQYF
>TRBD1|TRBV27|few|TRBJ2-1
TGTGCCAGCAGTTTTCTCCGTGACAGGGTGAACAATGAGCAGTTCTTC
CASSFLRDRVNNEQFF
>-|TRBV5-1|-|TRBJ2-2
TGCGCCAGCAGCGATGGAGCTAGTGCCGGGGAGCTGTTTTTT
CASSDGASAGELFF
>-|TRBV2|-|TRBJ2-5
TGTGCCAGCAAAGTCTCGGCGGGGCCCCCAGAGACCCAGTACTTC
CASKVSAGPPETQYF
>-|TRBV2|many|TRBJ2-5
TGTGCCAGCAGTGGGTCCTTCATTGGAAAGACTGGAGAGACCCAGTACTTC
CASSGSFIGKTGETQYF
>TRBD2|TRBV6-2/TRBV6-3|-|TRBJ2-1
TGTGCCAGCAGTTACTCGACTAGCGGGATGGGCACCTACAATGAGCAGTTCTTC
CASSYSTSGMGTYNEQFF
>TRBD1|TRBV7-9|many|TRBJ1-2
TGTGCCAGCAGCGCAGGGGGCTATGGCTACACCTTC
CASSAGGYGYTF
>TRBD2|TRBV20-1|few|TRBJ2-3
TGCAGTGCCGCATCGGGGACTAGTTTCACGGATACGCAGTATTTT
CSAASGTSFTDTQYF
>-|TRBV7-2|many|TRBJ2-2
TGTGCCAGCAGCTTCGGATCATACAACACCGGGGAGCTGTTTTTT
CASSFGSYNTGELFF
>TRBD2|TRBV12-3/TRBV12-4|few|TRBJ2-2
TGTGCCAGCAGTTTAAGGTGGGAGGGCCCCGGGGAGCTGTTTTTT
CASSLRWEGPGELFF
>-|TRBV4-2|-|TRBJ2-4
TGTGCCAGCAGCCAAGAAATTCATGGGGGTCGAGGTATGAACATTCAGTACTTC
CASSQEIHGGRGMNIQYF
>TRBD2|TRBV28|many|TRBJ2-7
TGTGCCAGCAGGCCAAACGGGAGGAGCTCCTACGAGCAGTACTTC
CASRPNGRSSYEQYF
>TRBD1|TRBV20-1|once|TRBJ2-5
TGCAGTGCCACAGGGGGCGCGGTTCGGCAAGAGACCCAGTACTTC
CSATGGAVRQETQYF
>TRBD2|TRBV5-1|few|TRBJ2-3
TGCGCCAGCAGCTTGTTAGTAGCGGGGGGCGCCACAGATACGCAGTATTTT
CASSLLVAGGATDTQYF
>TRBD1|TRBV5-1|few|TRBJ2-2
TGCGCCAGCAGCTTGCCCATGGACAGGTCCTACACCGGGGAGCTGTTTTTT
CASSLPMDRSYTGELFF
>-|TRBV3-1|-|TRBJ1-1
TGTGCCAGCAGCCAAGGTAACCGTATTGAAGCTTTCTTT
CASSQGNRIEAFF
>TRBD1|TRBV6-2/TRBV6-3|few|TRBJ1-6
TGTGCCAGCAGTTACTCGCCCCGGACAGGGGAGTCACCCCTCCACTTT
CASSYSPRTGESPLHF
>-|TRBV18|-|TRBJ2-5
TGTGCCAGCTCACCACTTGGGGTCAGGAGTCAAGAGACCCAGTACTTC
CASSPLGVRSQETQYF